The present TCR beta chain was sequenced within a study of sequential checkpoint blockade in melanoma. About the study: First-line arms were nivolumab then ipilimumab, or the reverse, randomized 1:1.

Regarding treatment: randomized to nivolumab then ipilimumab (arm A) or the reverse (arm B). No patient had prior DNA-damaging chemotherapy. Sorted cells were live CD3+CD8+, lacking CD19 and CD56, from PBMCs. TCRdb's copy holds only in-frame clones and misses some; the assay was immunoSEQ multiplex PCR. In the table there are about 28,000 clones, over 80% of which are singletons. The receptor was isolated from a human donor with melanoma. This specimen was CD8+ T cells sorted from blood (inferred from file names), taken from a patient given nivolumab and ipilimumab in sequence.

As DNA, the CDR3 is TGTGCCAGCAGTCTCAGACAGTCGGGTGAAAAACTGTTTTTT. It translates to CASSLRQSGEKLFF. This chain connects TRBV6-6 to TRBJ1-4; the D gene is possibly TRBD1 (5 bases). CDR3 length equals 14 residues. Trimming pared 5 bases from V and 7 bases from J, leaving 14 bases between. The germline CDR1 and CDR2 sequences are MNHNY and SVGAGI (reference sequence).